Listed below are T cell receptor beta chains from one sample, sequenced in a study of identical twins. TCRdb used MiXCR to reprocess the 5' RACE reads, holding one entry per CDR3 protein. The profile covers a few hundred thousand distinct CDR3 sequences, with 6% to 7% appearing a single time and approximately 15% taken by the ten largest. Separately, the same data were catalogued under a study of T cells expressing NK-cell markers.

Sequenced material: CD8+ T cells sorted from blood. All receptors come from a woman younger than 30 in good health. CDR3s include the opening cysteine and the closing phenylalanine or tryptophan. D genes are given only for firm matches. Clone size, where shown, is once, few, many, or a class for clones that have expanded.

j_call v_call clone_size d_call cdr3_aa cdr3_nt
TRBJ2-5 TRBV10-3 few NA CAISDEGDQETQYF TGTGCCATCAGTGATGAAGGGGACCAAGAGACCCAGTACTTC
TRBJ1-6 TRBV20-1 few TRBD1 CSARDQGAHYNSPLHF TGCAGTGCTAGAGATCAGGGGGCTCACTATAATTCACCCCTCCACTTT
TRBJ2-1 TRBV5-1 many NA CASSLASSYNEQFF TGCGCCAGCAGCTTGGCTAGCTCCTACAATGAGCAGTTCTTC
TRBJ2-1 TRBV9 few NA CASSAWTGANNEQFF TGTGCCAGCAGCGCCTGGACGGGCGCCAACAATGAGCAGTTCTTC
TRBJ2-3 TRBV2 NA TRBD2 CASSERGSGGDTQYF TGTGCCAGCAGTGAACGCGGGAGCGGTGGGGATACGCAGTATTTT
TRBJ2-5 TRBV3-1 many TRBD2 CASSQARGGETQYF TGTGCCAGCAGCCAAGCAAGGGGAGGGGAGACCCAGTACTTC
TRBJ2-1 TRBV12-3/TRBV12-4 many NA CASWEGNEQFF TGTGCCAGCTGGGAAGGCAATGAGCAGTTCTTC
TRBJ1-6 TRBV6-2/TRBV6-3 few NA CASSSAGVITSPLHF TGTGCCAGCAGTTCGGCAGGAGTGATCACTTCACCCCTCCACTTT
TRBJ1-2 TRBV27 few TRBD1 CASRDRGTGGYGYTF TGTGCCAGCAGGGACCGGGGAACAGGGGGTTATGGCTACACCTTC
TRBJ2-1 TRBV7-9 many TRBD2 CASSGILAGVKRNEQFF TGTGCCAGCAGCGGGATCCTAGCGGGAGTTAAAAGGAATGAGCAGTTCTTC
TRBJ2-7 TRBV7-9 many TRBD1 CASSPDRGIGKSYEQYF TGTGCCAGCAGCCCGGACAGGGGAATTGGTAAATCCTACGAGCAGTACTTC
TRBJ2-7 TRBV4-3 few TRBD1 CASSQERQGASLFYEQYF TGCGCCAGCAGCCAAGAGCGACAGGGAGCATCCCTTTTCTACGAGCAGTACTTC
TRBJ1-2 TRBV10-3 few NA CAISESPPQSINYGYTF TGTGCCATCAGTGAGTCGCCACCACAGTCCATTAACTATGGCTACACCTTC
TRBJ1-5 TRBV20-1 few TRBD1 CSASLGGTVQPQHF TGCAGTGCTAGTCTCGGGGGGACAGTTCAGCCCCAGCATTTT
TRBJ2-5 TRBV27 many NA CASSGGLENRETQYF TGTGCCAGCAGCGGCGGTCTAGAGAATCGCGAGACCCAGTACTTC
TRBJ2-7 TRBV29-1 NA TRBD1 CSVGDRDGYEQYF TGCAGCGTTGGGGACAGGGACGGCTACGAGCAGTACTTC
TRBJ1-1 TRBV29-1 NA NA CSVEGGEAFF TGCAGCGTTGAGGGGGGGGAAGCTTTCTTT
TRBJ2-3 TRBV3-1 many NA CASSQESGGTDTQYF TGTGCCAGCAGCCAAGAGTCAGGGGGCACAGATACGCAGTATTTT
TRBJ2-1 TRBV29-1 many NA CSVLLIERVDNEQFF TGCAGCGTCCTCCTTATAGAGCGGGTGGACAATGAGCAGTTCTTC
TRBJ2-7 TRBV12-3/TRBV12-4 few TRBD2 CASSLGTSTYEQYF TGTGCCAGCAGTTTAGGGACTAGCACTTACGAGCAGTACTTC
TRBJ2-2 TRBV7-2 many NA CASSTRAGASGELFF TGTGCCAGCAGCACCAGGGCAGGGGCCTCCGGGGAGCTGTTTTTT
TRBJ1-2 TRBV5-1 NA NA CASRGSRGYTF TGCGCCAGCAGGGGGAGCCGCGGCTACACCTTC
TRBJ1-1 TRBV12-3/TRBV12-4 NA NA CASRTEAYTEAFF TGTGCCAGCCGGACTGAAGCCTACACTGAAGCTTTCTTT
TRBJ1-2 TRBV29-1 few NA CSVLIQGTGDYGYTF TGCAGCGTTCTCATACAGGGAACGGGTGACTATGGCTACACCTTC
TRBJ2-1 TRBV12-3/TRBV12-4 NA TRBD2 CASSQGLAGGLTVF TGTGCCAGCAGCCAAGGACTAGCGGGAGGACTTACAGTCTTC
TRBJ2-7 TRBV5-1 few NA CASSSSDLGIYEQYF TGCGCCAGCAGCTCAAGCGATCTTGGGATCTACGAGCAGTACTTC
TRBJ2-1 TRBV2 NA NA CASSWTPEQFF TGTGCCAGCAGTTGGACACCCGAGCAGTTCTTC
TRBJ1-1 TRBV27 few NA CASSFGTTTEAFF TGTGCCAGCAGTTTTGGGACGACCACTGAAGCTTTCTTT
TRBJ2-2 TRBV6-5 NA NA CASSYSISGESTGELFF TGTGCCAGCAGTTACTCGATATCGGGGGAGAGCACCGGGGAGCTGTTTTTT
TRBJ2-3 TRBV5-6 many NA CASSLEIAMADTQYF TGTGCCAGCAGCTTGGAGATAGCAATGGCAGATACGCAGTATTTT
TRBJ2-1 TRBV7-9 few TRBD2 CASRGLAGGDWDEQFF TGTGCCAGCAGGGGACTAGCGGGGGGGGATTGGGATGAGCAGTTCTTC
TRBJ2-7 TRBV12-3/TRBV12-4 many TRBD1 CASSSGTAYEQYF TGTGCCAGCAGCTCTGGGACAGCCTACGAGCAGTACTTC
TRBJ2-7 TRBV12-3/TRBV12-4 many NA CASSLEGGRSYEQYF TGTGCCAGCAGTTTAGAGGGGGGTCGATCCTACGAGCAGTACTTC
TRBJ2-3 TRBV7-3 many TRBD1 CASSSGQGGADTQYF TGTGCCAGCAGCTCCGGACAGGGGGGCGCAGATACGCAGTATTTT
TRBJ2-7 TRBV5-1 many NA CASSFKDEQYF TGCGCCAGCAGCTTCAAGGACGAGCAGTACTTC
TRBJ1-4 TRBV21-1 NA NA CASLSSAPATNEKLFF TGTGCCAGCCTTTCCTCGGCGCCTGCAACTAATGAAAAACTGTTTTTT
TRBJ1-1 TRBV29-1 many NA CSVEDGTENTEAFF TGCAGCGTTGAAGATGGGACCGAGAACACTGAAGCTTTCTTT
TRBJ2-7 TRBV12-3/TRBV12-4 many NA CASSLGPLYEQYF TGTGCCAGCAGTTTAGGCCCCCTATACGAGCAGTACTTC
TRBJ2-5 TRBV30 NA NA CAWSVSLEGTQYF TGTGCCTGGAGTGTAAGCCTAGAAGGGACCCAGTACTTC
TRBJ1-4 TRBV9 NA NA CASSVEGFNEKLFF TGTGCCAGCAGCGTAGAAGGATTTAATGAAAAACTGTTTTTT
TRBJ1-4 TRBV20-1 many TRBD1 CSASWTGNLAGEKLFF TGCAGTGCTAGCTGGACAGGGAATTTGGCTGGTGAAAAACTGTTTTTT
TRBJ2-7 TRBV6-1 few NA CASTERETYEQYF TGTGCCAGCACGGAAAGGGAGACCTACGAGCAGTACTTC
TRBJ2-2 TRBV25-1 many NA CASSPPPEDNTGELFF TGTGCCAGCAGTCCACCCCCTGAGGACAACACCGGGGAGCTGTTTTTT
TRBJ1-1 TRBV19 few NA CASSIAGSTEAFF TGTGCCAGTAGTATAGCCGGCAGCACTGAAGCTTTCTTT
TRBJ2-3 TRBV5-6 NA NA CASIPARGQDTQYF TGTGCCAGCATCCCGGCCCGGGGCCAAGATACGCAGTATTTT